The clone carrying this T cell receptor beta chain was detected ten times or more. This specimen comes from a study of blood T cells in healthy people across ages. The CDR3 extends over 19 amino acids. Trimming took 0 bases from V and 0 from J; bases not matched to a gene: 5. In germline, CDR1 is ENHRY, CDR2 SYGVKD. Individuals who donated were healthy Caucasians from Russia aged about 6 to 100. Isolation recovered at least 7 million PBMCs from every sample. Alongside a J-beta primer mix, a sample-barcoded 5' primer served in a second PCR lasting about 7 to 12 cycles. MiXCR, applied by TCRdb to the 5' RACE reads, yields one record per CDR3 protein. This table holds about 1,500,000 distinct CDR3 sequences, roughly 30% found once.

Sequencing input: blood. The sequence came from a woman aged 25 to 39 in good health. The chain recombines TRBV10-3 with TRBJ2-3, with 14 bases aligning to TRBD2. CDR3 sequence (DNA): TGTGCCATCAGTGAGTCAGTAGGACTAGCGGGGGGCAGCACAGATACGCAGTATTTT. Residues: CAISESVGLAGGSTDTQYF.